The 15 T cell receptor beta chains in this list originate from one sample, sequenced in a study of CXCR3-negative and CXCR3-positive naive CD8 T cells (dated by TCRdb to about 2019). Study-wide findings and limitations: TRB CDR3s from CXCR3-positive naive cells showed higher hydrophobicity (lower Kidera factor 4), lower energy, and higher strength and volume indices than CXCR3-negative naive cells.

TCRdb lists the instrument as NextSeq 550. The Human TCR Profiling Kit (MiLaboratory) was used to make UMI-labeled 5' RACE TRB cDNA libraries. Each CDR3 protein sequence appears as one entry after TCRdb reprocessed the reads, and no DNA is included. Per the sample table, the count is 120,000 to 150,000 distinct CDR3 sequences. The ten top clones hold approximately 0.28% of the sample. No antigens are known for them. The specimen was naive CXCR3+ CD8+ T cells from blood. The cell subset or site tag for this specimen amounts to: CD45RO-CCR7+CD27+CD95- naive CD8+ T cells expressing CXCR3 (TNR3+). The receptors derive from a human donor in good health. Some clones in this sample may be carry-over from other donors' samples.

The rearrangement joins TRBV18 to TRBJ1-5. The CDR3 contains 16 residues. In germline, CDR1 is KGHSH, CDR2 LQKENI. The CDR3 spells CASSGVRQETNQPQHF.

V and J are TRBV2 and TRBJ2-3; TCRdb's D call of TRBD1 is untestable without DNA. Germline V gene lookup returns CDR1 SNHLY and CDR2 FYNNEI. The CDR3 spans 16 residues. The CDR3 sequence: CASSGLAGQGTDTQYF.

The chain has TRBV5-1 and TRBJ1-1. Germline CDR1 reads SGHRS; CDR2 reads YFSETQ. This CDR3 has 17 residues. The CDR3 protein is CASSPAWQKHTNTEAFF.

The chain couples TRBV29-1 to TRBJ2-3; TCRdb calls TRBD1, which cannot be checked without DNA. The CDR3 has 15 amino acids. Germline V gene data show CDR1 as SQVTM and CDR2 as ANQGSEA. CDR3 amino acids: CSVEDRDRAPDTQYF.

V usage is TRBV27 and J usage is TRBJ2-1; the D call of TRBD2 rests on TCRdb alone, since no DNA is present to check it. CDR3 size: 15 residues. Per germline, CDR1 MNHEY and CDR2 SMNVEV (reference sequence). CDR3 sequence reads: CASSPWGEGYNEQFF.

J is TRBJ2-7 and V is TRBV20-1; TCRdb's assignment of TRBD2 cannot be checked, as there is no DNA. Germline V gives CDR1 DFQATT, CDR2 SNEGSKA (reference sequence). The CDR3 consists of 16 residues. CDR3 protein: CSAGGASGGESYEQYF.

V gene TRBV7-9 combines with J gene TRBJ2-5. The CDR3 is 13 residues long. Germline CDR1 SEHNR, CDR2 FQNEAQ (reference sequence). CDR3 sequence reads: CASSGAGQETQYF.

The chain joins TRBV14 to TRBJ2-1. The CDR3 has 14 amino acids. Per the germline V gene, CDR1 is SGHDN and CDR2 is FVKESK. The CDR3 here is CASSQGSFYNEQFF. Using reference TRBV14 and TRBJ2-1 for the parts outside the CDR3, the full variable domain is EAGVTQFPSHSVIEKGQTVTLRCDPISGHDNLYWYRRVMGKEIKFLLHFVKESKQDESGMPNNRFLAERTGGTYSTLKVQPAELEDSGVYFCASSQGSFYNEQFFGPGTRLTVL.

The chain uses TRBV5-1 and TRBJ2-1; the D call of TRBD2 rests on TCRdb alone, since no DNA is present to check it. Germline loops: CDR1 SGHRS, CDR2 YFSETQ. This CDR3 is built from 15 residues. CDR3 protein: CASSALGGRGNEQFF.

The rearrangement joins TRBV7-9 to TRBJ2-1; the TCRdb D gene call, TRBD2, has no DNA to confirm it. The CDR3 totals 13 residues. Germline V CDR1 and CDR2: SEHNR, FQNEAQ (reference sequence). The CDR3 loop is CASSSGSPDEQFF.

The CDR3 loop reads CSARDRVAGRIDTQYF. V gene TRBV20-1 combines with J gene TRBJ2-3; with no DNA, the TCRdb D assignment of TRBD2 cannot be verified. CDR3 length: 16 residues. The germline V gene has CDR1 DFQATT and CDR2 SNEGSKA (reference sequence).

The CDR3 sequence is CASQADEAAFF. J is TRBJ1-1 and V is TRBV19. CDR3 size: 11 residues. Germline loops: CDR1 LNHDA, CDR2 SQIVND (reference sequence).

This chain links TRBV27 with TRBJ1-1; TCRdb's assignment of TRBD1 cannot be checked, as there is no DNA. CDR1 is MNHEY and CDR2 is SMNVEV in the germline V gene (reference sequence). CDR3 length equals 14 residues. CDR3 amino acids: CASSPGGENTEAFF.

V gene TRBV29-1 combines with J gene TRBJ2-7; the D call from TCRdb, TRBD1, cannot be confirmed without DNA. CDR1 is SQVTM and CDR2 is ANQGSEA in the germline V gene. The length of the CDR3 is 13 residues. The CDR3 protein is CSVEGGDRVEQYF.

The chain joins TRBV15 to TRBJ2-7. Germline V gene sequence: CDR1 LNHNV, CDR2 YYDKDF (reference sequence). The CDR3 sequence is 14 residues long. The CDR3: CATSRDRSAYEQYF.